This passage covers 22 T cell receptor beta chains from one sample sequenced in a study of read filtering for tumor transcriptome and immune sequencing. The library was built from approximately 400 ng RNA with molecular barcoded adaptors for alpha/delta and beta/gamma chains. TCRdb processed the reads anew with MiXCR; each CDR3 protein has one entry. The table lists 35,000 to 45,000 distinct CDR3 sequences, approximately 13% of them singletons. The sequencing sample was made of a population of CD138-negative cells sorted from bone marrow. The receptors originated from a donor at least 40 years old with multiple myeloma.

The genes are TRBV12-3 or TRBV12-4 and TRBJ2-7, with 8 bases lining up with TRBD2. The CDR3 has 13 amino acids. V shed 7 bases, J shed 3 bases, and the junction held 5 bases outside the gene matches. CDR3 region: CASKPGLVYEQYF. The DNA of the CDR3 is TGTGCCAGCAAACCGGGACTAGTCTACGAGCAGTACTTC.

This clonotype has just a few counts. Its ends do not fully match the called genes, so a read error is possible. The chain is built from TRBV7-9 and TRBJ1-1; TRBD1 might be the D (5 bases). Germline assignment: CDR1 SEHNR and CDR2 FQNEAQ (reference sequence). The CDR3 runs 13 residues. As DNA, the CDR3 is TGTGCCAGCAGCCCAACAGAGGACACTGAAGCTTCCTTT. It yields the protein CASSPTEDTEASF.

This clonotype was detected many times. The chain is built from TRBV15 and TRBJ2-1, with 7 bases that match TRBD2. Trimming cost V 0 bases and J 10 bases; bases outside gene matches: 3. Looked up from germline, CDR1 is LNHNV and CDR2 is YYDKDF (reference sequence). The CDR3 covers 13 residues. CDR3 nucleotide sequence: TGTGCCACCAGCAGAGATTCAGCGGGAGAGCAGTTCTTC. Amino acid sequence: CATSRDSAGEQFF.

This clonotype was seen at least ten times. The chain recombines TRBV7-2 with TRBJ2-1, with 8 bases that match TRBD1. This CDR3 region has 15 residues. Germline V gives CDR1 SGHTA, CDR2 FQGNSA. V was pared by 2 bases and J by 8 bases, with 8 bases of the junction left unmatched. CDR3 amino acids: CASSLQGRGLDEQFF. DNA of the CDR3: TGTGCCAGCAGCTTACAAGGCAGGGGGCTGGATGAGCAGTTCTTC.

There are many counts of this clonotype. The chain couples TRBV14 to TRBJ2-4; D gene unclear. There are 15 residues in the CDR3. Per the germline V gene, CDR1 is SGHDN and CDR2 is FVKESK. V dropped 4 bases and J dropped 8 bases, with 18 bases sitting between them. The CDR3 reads CASSRTRQTQDIQYF. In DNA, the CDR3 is TGTGCCAGCAGCCGCACGCGACAAACCCAGGACATTCAGTACTTC.

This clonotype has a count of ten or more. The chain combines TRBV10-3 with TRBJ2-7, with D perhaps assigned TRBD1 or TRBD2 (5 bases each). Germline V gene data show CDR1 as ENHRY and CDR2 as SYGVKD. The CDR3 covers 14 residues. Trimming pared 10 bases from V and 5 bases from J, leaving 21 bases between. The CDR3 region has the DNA TGTGCCAACGGCCTAGGGACCCCAGGGAACGAGCAGTACTTC. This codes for CANGLGTPGNEQYF.

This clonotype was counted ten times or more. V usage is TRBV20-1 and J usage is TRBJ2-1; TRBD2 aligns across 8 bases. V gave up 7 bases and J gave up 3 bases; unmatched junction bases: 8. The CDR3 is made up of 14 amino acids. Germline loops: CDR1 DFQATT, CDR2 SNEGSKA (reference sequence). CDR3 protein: CSERRAGGYNEQFF. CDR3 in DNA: TGCAGTGAAAGAAGGGCGGGAGGCTACAATGAGCAGTTCTTC.

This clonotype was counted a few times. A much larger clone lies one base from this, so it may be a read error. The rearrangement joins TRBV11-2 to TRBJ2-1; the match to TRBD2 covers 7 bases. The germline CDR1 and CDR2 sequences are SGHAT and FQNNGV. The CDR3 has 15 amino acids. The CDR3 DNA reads TGTGCCAGCAGCTTAGAGGGAGGGGAGGGGTATGAGCAGCTCTTC. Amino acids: CASSLEGGEGYEQLF.

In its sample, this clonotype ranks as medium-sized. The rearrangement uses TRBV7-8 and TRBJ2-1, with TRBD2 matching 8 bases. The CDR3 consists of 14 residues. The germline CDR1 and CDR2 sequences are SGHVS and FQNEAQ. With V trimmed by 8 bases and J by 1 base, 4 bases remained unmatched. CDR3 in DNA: TGTGCCAGCGGACGGGGGGGATCCTACAATGAGCAGTTCTTC. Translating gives CASGRGGSYNEQFF.

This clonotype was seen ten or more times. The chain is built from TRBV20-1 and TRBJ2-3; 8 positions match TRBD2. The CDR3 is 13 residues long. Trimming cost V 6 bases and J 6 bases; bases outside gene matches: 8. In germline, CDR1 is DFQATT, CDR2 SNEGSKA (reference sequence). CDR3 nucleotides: TGCAGTGCCCTCAGCGGGAGTTTCGATACGCAGTATTTT. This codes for CSALSGSFDTQYF.

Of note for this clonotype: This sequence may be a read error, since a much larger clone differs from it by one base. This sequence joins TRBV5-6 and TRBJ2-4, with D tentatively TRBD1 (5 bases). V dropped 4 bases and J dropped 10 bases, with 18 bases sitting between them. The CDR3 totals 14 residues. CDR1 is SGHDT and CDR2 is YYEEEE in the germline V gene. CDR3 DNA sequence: TGTGCCAGCAGCCTGGTAGGACATGGTAGTATTCAGTACTTC. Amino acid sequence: CASSLVGHGSIQYF. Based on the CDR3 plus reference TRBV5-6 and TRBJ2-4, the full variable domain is DAGVTQSPTHLIKTRGQQVTLRCSPKSGHDTVSWYQQALGQGPQFIFQYYEEEERQRGNFPDRFSGHQFPNYSSELNVNALLLGDSALYLCASSLVGHGSIQYFGAGTRLSVL.

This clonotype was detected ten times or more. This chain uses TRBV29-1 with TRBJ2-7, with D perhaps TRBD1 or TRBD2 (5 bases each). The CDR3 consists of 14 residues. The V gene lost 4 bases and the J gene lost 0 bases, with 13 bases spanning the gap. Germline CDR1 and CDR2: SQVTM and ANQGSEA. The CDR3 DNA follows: TGCAGCGTTGTGGGGACCGTCAGCTCCTACGAGCAGTACTTC. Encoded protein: CSVVGTVSSYEQYF.

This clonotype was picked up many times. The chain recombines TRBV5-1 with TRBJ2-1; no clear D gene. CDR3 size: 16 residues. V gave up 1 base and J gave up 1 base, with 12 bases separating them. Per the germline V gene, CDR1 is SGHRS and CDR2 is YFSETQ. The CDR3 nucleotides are TGCGCCAGCAGCTTGCATAGGGAAAGGTCCTACAATGAGCAGTTCTTC. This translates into CASSLHRERSYNEQFF.

In DNA form, the CDR3 reads TGTGCCAGCAGGGCGGGACTTGGGTTGAGCTATGAGCAGTTCTTC. Encoded protein: CASRAGLGLSYEQFF. The chain combines TRBV6-2 or TRBV6-3 with TRBJ2-1; D perhaps matches TRBD2 (6 bases). This CDR3 has 15 amino acids. Trimming left V 6 bases short and J 8 bases short, with 20 bases between. Germline CDR1 MNHEY, CDR2 SVGEGT.

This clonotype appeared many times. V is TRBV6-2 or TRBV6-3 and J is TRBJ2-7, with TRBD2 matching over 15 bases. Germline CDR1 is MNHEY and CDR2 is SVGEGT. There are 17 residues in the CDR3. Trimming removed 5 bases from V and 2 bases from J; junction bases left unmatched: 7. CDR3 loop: CASSAEGLAGGPYEQYF. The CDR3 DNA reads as TGTGCCAGCAGTGCTGAGGGACTAGCGGGAGGTCCCTACGAGCAGTACTTC.

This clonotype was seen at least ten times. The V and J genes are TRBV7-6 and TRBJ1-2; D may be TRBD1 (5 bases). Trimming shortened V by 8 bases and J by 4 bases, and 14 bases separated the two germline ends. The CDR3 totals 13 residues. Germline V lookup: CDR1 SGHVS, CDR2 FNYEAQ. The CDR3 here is CASARERGYGYTF. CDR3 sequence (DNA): TGTGCCAGCGCCAGGGAACGCGGCTATGGCTACACCTTC. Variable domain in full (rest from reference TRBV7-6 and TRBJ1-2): GAGVSQSPRYKVTKRGQDVALRCDPISGHVSLYWYRQALGQGPEFLTYFNYEAQQDKSGLPNDRFSAERPEGSISTLTIQRTEQRDSAMYRCASARERGYGYTFGSGTRLTVV.

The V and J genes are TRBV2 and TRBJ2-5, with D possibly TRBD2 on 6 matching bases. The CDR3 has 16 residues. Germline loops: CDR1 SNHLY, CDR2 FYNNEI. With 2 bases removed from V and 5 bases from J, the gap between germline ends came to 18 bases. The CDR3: CASSESRGVKGETQYF. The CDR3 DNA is TGTGCCAGCAGTGAATCACGCGGGGTAAAGGGGGAGACCCAGTACTTC.

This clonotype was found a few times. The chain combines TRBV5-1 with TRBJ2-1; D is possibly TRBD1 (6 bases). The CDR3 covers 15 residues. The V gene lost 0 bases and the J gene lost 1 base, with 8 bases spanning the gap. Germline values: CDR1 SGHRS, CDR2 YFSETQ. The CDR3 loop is CASSLAGVSYNEQFF. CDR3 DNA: TGCGCCAGCAGCTTGGCAGGGGTGTCCTACAATGAGCAGTTCTTC.

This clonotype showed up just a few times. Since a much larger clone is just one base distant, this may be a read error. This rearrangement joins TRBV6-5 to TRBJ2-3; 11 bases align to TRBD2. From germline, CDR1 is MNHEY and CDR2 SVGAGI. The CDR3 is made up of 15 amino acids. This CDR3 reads CASSGTSGGPDTQCF. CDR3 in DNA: TGTGCCAGCAGTGGGACTAGCGGAGGCCCAGATACGCAGTGTTTT.

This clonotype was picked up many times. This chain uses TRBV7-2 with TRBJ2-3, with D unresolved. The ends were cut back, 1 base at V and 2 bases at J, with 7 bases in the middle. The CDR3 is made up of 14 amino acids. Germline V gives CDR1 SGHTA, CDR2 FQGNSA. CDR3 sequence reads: CASSLVAATDTQYF. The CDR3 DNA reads TGTGCCAGCAGCTTAGTCGCGGCCACAGATACGCAGTATTTT.

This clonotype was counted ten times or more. CDR3 loop: CASSKAGRRAYEQYF. The CDR3 nucleotides are TGTGCCAGCAGCAAAGCGGGGAGGCGTGCCTACGAGCAGTACTTC. The chain recombines TRBV6-6 with TRBJ2-7; 7 nucleotides align to TRBD2. CDR3 length: 15 residues. Germline trimming cut 6 bases from V and 2 bases from J; bases unmatched to any gene: 10. In germline, CDR1 is MNHNY, CDR2 SVGAGI (reference sequence).

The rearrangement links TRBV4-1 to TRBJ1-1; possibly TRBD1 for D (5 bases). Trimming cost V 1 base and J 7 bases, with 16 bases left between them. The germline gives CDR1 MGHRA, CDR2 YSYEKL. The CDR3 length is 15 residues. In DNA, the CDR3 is TGCGCCAGCAGCCAAGGGGGGGGATTGATGAGTGAAGCTTTCTTT. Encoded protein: CASSQGGGLMSEAFF.